These 10 T cell receptor beta chains were all obtained from the same sample, sequenced in a study of blood T cell repertoires in COVID-19. Here immunoSEQ multiplex PCR was the method, and the copy in TCRdb shows in-frame clones only, minus some. Altogether 150,000 or so clones are present, roughly 78% being singletons, with the ten largest covering roughly 1.5%. Material: peripheral blood. The source is an elderly man with acute or convalescent COVID-19.

The chain uses TRBV6-5 and TRBJ1-3; the match to TRBD1 covers 8 bases. CDR1 and CDR2 (germline): MNHEY, SVGAGI. The J segment lost 3 bases and the V segment lost 2 bases, leaving 6 bases of the junction unmatched. This CDR3 region has 16 residues. CDR3 region: CASSYTGGTVGNTIYF. CDR3 nucleotides: TGTGCCAGCAGTTACACAGGGGGAACTGTTGGAAACACCATATATTTT.

V usage is TRBV7-9 and J usage is TRBJ2-1, with D maybe TRBD1 (6 bases). The length of the CDR3 is 16 residues. Germline CDR1 SEHNR, CDR2 FQNEAQ (reference sequence). V lost 1 base and J 8 bases, leaving 18 bases between the germline ends. The CDR3 region has the DNA TGTGCCAGCAGCTTAGTAGCAGGGGCGAGCGTCCATGAGCAGTTCTTC. Its translation: CASSLVAGASVHEQFF. The variable domain in full, completed from reference TRBV7-9 and TRBJ2-1, reads DTGVSQNPRHKITKRGQNVTFRCDPISEHNRLYWYRQTLGQGPEFLTYFQNEAQLEKSRLLSDRFSAERPKGSFSTLEIQRTEQGDSAMYLCASSLVAGASVHEQFFGPGTRLTVL.

This rearrangement joins TRBV30 to TRBJ2-7; 8 nucleotides agree with TRBD1. Germline V gives CDR1 GTSNPN, CDR2 SVGIG (reference sequence). The ends lost 0 bases at V and 3 bases at J; junction bases unmatched: 7. The CDR3 loop spans 15 amino acids. In DNA form, the CDR3 reads TGTGCCTGGAGTGTCCCCGGACAGGGACGCTACGAGCAGTACTTC. Encoded protein: CAWSVPGQGRYEQYF.

The rearrangement links TRBV6-5 to TRBJ2-7; 11 positions match TRBD2. Trimming removed 2 bases from V and 2 bases from J; junction bases left unmatched: 5. Germline assignment: CDR1 MNHEY and CDR2 SVGAGI. This CDR3 is built from 16 residues. The CDR3, as DNA: TGTGCCAGCAGTTACGGGGGACTAGCGGTAGCCTACGAGCAGTACTTC. Encoded protein: CASSYGGLAVAYEQYF.

The chain uses TRBV4-3 and TRBJ1-3; TRBD1 matches at 7 bases. The CDR3 contains 16 residues. J was trimmed by 4 bases and V by 0 bases; bases with no gene match: 6. The germline V gene encodes CDR1 LGHNA and CDR2 YSLEER. The CDR3 DNA reads TGCGCCAGCAGCCAAGATTTTACAGGGGCAGGAAACACCATATATTTT. Translating it yields CASSQDFTGAGNTIYF.

The V call is TRBV4-1, the J call TRBJ1-2; a possible D gene is TRBD1 (6 bases). The germline gives CDR1 MGHRA, CDR2 YSYEKL. The CDR3 runs to 14 residues. V gave up 4 bases and J gave up 8 bases, with 17 bases separating them. CDR3 coding DNA: TGCGCCAGCAGCCTTTCCTCAGGGGCGGGCGGCTACACCTTC. This translates into CASSLSSGAGGYTF.

In DNA, the CDR3 is TGTGCCAGCAGCCCGGGACAGGTAGAGACCCAGTACTTC. Protein sequence: CASSPGQVETQYF. The rearrangement links TRBV7-2 to TRBJ2-5; TRBD1 agrees at 8 bases. The CDR3 has 13 amino acids. J was trimmed by 4 bases and V by 5 bases; bases with no gene match: 3. Germline V gene sequence: CDR1 SGHTA, CDR2 FQGNSA.

This chain connects TRBV11-3 to TRBJ1-1; D is ambiguous. CDR3 length equals 15 residues. The V and J ends lost 2 bases and 0 bases respectively, with 10 bases between them. CDR1 and CDR2 (germline): SGHNT, YENEEA. The CDR3 loop is CASSLSALLNTEAFF. Written as DNA, the CDR3 is TGTGCCAGCAGCTTATCCGCACTACTGAACACTGAAGCTTTCTTT.

The chain employs TRBV12-3 or TRBV12-4 and TRBJ1-2, with a tentative D call TRBD1 (5 bases). The V gene lost 3 bases and the J gene lost 5 bases, with 7 bases spanning the gap. The CDR3 has 12 residues. The CDR3 sequence: CASSFGGYGYTF. CDR3 coding DNA: TGTGCCAGCAGTTTCGGGGGGTATGGCTACACCTTC.

The chain recombines TRBV5-1 with TRBJ2-3; weak D call: TRBD2 (5 bases). Trimming pared 5 bases from V and 1 base from J, leaving 8 bases between. CDR1 is SGHRS, CDR2 YFSETQ, per germline. The CDR3 sequence is 13 residues long. The DNA of the CDR3 is TGCGCCAGCAGGGCGGAGGGCACAGATACGCAGTATTTT. It yields the protein CASRAEGTDTQYF.